The TCR beta chain described here comes from a study of blood T cell repertoires in COVID-19. At the level of the study: PBMCs, B-cell-depleted T cells, or T cells provided the cDNA or gDNA that made up the material.

The CDR3 is 13 amino acids. The V segment lost 9 bases and the J segment 2 bases; nucleotides outside the gene matches: 5. Germline values: CDR1 MNHEY, CDR2 SMNVEV (reference sequence). Researchers sorted participants into cohorts using their self-reported clinical history. The table came from immunoSEQ multiplex PCR; TCRdb's copy has only in-frame clones and leaves some out. This table has about 190,000 clones, 84% appearing once. Sequenced input: PBMCs or T cells enriched from blood (not recorded which). The chain employs TRBV27 and TRBJ2-7; TRBD2 agrees at 9 bases. This clonotype was obtained from a woman aged 25 to 45 who had been exposed to COVID-19. The CDR3 protein is CASARGGPYEQYF. CDR3 DNA: TGTGCCAGTGCGCGGGGGGGCCCCTACGAGCAGTACTTC.